This TCR beta chain was observed in a study of control samples from healthy donors and cancer patients. This CDR3 region has 16 residues. Germline V gene sequence: CDR1 SGHDN, CDR2 FVKESK. V gave up 1 base and J gave up 6 bases, with 17 bases separating them. Sequencing was performed with immunoSEQ multiplex PCR; in TCRdb, only in-frame clones are kept and a portion is missing. The sample has about 190,000 clones, over 80% seen once. The clonotype comes from a man aged 30 to 45 in good health. The rearrangement joins TRBV14 to TRBJ2-3; D is uncertain. Sequenced sample: blood. CDR3 DNA: TGTGCCAGCAGCCAAGGCGCACTACGCGGCGTGGATACGCAGTATTTT. As protein: CASSQGALRGVDTQYF.